The present TCR beta chain was sequenced within a study of T cells in tumors after PD-1 blockade. Study context: Patients received pembrolizumab 200 mg every 3 weeks or cemiplimab 350 mg every 2 weeks. Some patients also took daily vismodegib 150 mg during anti-PD-1 treatment.

CDR3 length equals 19 residues. CDR1 SNHLY and CDR2 FYNNEI come from the germline V gene. Trimming at V came to 11 bases and at J to 0 bases, leaving 22 bases not matched to a gene. Study-level results: Blood contained approximately 43% of the tumor's TCR clonotypes.

About this clone: What it binds is not known.

The method was immunoSEQ multiplex PCR; TCRdb's version includes in-frame clones alone and lacks a portion of them. In the table there are about 15,000 clones, roughly 82% of which are singletons. Tumor or blood genomic DNA was sequenced, with inputs of roughly 600 ng to 6,004 ng. The chain has TRBV2 and TRBJ2-1; 7 bases are shared with TRBD2. The clonotype originates from a human donor with basal cell carcinoma. The sample was PBMCs, taken after anti-PD-1 treatment. The CDR3 here is CARCDGWGGVGSSYNEQFF. For the CDR3, the DNA is TGTGCCCGCTGTGATGGGTGGGGGGGGGTGGGGAGCTCCTACAATGAGCAGTTCTTC.